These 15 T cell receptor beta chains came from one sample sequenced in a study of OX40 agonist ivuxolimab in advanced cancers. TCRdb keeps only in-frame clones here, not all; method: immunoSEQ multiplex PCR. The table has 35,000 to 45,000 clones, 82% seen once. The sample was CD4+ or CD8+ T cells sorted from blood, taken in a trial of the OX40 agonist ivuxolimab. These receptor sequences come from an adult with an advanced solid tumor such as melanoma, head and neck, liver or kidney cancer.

This CDR3 reads CASSRLQTSTEAFF. DNA for the CDR3: TGCGCCAGCAGTAGGTTACAGACTTCCACTGAAGCTTTCTTT. V usage is TRBV5-1 and J usage is TRBJ1-1, with D unresolved. This CDR3 contains 14 residues. Germline CDR1 and CDR2: SGHRS and YFSETQ. Trimming pared 5 bases from V and 4 bases from J, leaving 15 bases between.

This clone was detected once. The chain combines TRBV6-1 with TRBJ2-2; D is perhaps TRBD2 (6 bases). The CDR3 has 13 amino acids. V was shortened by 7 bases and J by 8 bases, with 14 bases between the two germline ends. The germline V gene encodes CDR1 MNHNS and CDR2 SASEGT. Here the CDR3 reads CASTRDFPGELFF. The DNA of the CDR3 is TGTGCCAGCACCAGGGACTTTCCAGGGGAGCTGTTTTTT.

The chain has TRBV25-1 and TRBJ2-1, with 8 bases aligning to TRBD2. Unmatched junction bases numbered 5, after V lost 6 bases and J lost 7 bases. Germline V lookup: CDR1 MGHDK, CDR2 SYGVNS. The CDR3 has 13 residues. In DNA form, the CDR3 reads TGTGCCAGCAGCGGGGGGGCCATTAATGAGCAGTTCTTC. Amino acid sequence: CASSGGAINEQFF.

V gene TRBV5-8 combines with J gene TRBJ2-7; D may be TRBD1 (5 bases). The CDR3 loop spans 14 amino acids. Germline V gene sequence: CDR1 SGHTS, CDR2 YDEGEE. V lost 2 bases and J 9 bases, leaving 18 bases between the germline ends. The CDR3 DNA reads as TGTGCCAGCAGCTTAGGCCAGACAGAGTCTGGGCAGTACTTC. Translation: CASSLGQTESGQYF.

The CDR3 nucleotides read TGTGCCTGGAGTGTACCCCCGAGGGAGACCCAGTACTTC. This codes for CAWSVPPRETQYF. The chain employs TRBV30 and TRBJ2-5; no firm D call. Germline CDR1 and CDR2: GTSNPN and SVGIG (reference sequence). Trimming took off 0 bases at V and 5 bases at J, with 10 bases between the two ends. The CDR3 sequence is 13 residues long.

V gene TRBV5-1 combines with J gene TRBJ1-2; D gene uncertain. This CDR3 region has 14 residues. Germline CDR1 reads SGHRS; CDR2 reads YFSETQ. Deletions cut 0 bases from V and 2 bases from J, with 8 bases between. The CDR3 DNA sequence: TGCGCCAGCAGCTTGGCCCTAGGGAACTATGGCTACACCTTC. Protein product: CASSLALGNYGYTF.

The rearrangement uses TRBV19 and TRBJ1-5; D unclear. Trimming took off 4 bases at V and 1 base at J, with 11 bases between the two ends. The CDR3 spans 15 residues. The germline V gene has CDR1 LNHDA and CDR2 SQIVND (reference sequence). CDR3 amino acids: CASSTTAGSNQPQHF. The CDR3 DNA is TGTGCCAGTAGTACGACGGCGGGAAGCAATCAGCCCCAGCATTTT.

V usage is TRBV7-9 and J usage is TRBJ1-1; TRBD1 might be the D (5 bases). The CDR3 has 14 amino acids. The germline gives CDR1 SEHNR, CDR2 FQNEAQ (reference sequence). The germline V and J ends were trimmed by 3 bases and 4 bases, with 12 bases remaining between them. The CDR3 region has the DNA TGTGCCAGCAGCTTTGAGGTTGGGGCCACTGAAGCTTTCTTT. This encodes CASSFEVGATEAFF. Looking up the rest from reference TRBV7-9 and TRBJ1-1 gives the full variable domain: DTGVSQNPRHKITKRGQNVTFRCDPISEHNRLYWYRQTLGQGPEFLTYFQNEAQLEKSRLLSDRFSAERPKGSFSTLEIQRTEQGDSAMYLCASSFEVGATEAFFGQGTRLTVV.

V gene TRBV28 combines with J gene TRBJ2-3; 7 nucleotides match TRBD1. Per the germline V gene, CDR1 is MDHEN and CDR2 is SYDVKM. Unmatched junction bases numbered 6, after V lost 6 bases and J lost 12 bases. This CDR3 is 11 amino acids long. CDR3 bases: TGTGCCAGCAGCCGGGGACAGATACAGTATTTT. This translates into CASSRGQIQYF.

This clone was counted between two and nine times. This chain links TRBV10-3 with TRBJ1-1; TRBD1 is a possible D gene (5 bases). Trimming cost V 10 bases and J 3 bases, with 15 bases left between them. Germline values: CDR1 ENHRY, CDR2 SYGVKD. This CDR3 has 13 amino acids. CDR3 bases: TGTGCCAGCCGGGGGGAGGCGTACACTGAAGCTTTCTTT. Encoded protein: CASRGEAYTEAFF.

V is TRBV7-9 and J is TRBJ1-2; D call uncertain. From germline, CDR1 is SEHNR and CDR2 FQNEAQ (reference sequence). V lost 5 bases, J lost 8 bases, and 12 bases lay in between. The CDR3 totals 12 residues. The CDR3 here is CASSQPNGGYTF. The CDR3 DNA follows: TGTGCCAGCAGCCAGCCCAACGGAGGCTACACCTTC.

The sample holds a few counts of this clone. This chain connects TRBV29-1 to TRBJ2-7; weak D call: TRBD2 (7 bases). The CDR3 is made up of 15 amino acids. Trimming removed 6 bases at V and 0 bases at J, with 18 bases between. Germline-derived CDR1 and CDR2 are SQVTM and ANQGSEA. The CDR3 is CSVGFTGRDSYEQYF. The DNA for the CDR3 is TGCAGCGTCGGGTTTACAGGGAGGGACTCCTACGAGCAGTACTTC.

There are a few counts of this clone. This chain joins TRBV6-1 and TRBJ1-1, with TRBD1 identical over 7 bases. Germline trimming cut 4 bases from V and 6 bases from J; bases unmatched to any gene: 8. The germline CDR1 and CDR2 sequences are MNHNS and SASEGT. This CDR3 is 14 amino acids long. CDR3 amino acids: CASSGIRGQSEAFF. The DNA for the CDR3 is TGTGCCAGCAGTGGGATTAGGGGGCAGTCTGAAGCTTTCTTT.

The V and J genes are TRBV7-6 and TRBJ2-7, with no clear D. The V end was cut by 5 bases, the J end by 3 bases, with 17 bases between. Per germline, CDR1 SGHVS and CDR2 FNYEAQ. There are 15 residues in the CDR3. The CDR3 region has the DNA TGTGCCAGCAGCCTTGGTGATTCCCGCAGCTACGAGCAGTACTTC. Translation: CASSLGDSRSYEQYF.

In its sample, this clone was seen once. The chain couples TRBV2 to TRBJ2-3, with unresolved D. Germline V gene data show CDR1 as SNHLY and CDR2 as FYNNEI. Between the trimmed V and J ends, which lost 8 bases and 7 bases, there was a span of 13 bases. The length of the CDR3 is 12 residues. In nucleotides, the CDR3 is TGTGCCAGCGCCTGGGGAACGAATACGCAGTATTTT. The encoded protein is CASAWGTNTQYF.